The 25 T cell receptor beta chains in this list originate from one sample, sequenced in a study of Ad26.COV2.S vaccination and SARS-CoV-2 variants. The treatment: around 19 received Ad26.COV2.S at low or high dose, single or two shots; several received placebo; per-sample allocation not given. Samples analyzed were those drawn on day 63 after the first vaccine or placebo injection. Clones were sequenced by immunoSEQ multiplex PCR, and TCRdb holds only the in-frame ones, with some missing. The sample yields hundreds of thousands of clones, around 87% seen once. The sequences come from peripheral blood, collected in a trial of Ad26.COV2.S vaccine versus placebo. The receptors were sampled from a person between 18 and 65 years old who received the Ad26.COV2.S COVID-19 vaccine or a placebo.

This chain connects TRBV11-3 to TRBJ1-1; the D is unclear. Germline assignment: CDR1 SGHNT and CDR2 YENEEA. This CDR3 has 13 residues. Trimming stripped 6 bases from V and 5 bases from J, with 13 bases between. Written as DNA, the CDR3 is TGTGCCAGCAGTCTCACACACGGGACTGAAGCTTTCTTT. This translates into CASSLTHGTEAFF.

This clone has just one count. A read error may produce the germline difference seen at one junction end. The chain uses TRBV3-1 (or the pseudogene TRBV3-2) and TRBJ1-5; D might be TRBD1 (5 bases). Germline assignment: CDR1 LGHDT and CDR2 YNNKEL (reference sequence). This CDR3 comprises 17 residues. CDR3 nucleotides: TGTGCCAGCAGGCAAGCCACGGTGGGGGGAGAAAATCAGCCCCAGCATTTT. Translating gives CASRQATVGGENQPQHF.

This sequence joins TRBV4-3 and TRBJ2-2; the D call may be TRBD1 or TRBD2 (5 bases each). The CDR3 sequence is 15 residues long. Trimming stripped 2 bases from V and 7 bases from J, with 14 bases between. Germline V gives CDR1 LGHNA, CDR2 YSLEER. The CDR3 region is CASSQITSRGGELFF. CDR3 nucleotide sequence: TGCGCCAGCAGCCAAATAACTAGTAGGGGCGGGGAGCTGTTTTTT.

V usage is TRBV3-1 (or the pseudogene TRBV3-2) and J usage is TRBJ1-2; D not certain. The CDR3 has 15 amino acids. V was clipped by 4 bases and J by 0 bases, with 12 bases between them. From germline, CDR1 is LGHDT and CDR2 YNNKEL (reference sequence). The CDR3 coding sequence is TGTGCCAGCAGCCTATGGCGCGGGTCTAACTATGGCTACACCTTC. Amino acid sequence: CASSLWRGSNYGYTF.

The rearrangement uses TRBV6-6 and TRBJ1-2; 9 nucleotides match TRBD1. The CDR3 covers 14 residues. Unmatched junction bases numbered 6, after V lost 6 bases and J lost 4 bases. CDR1 is MNHNY and CDR2 is SVGAGI in the germline V gene (reference sequence). CDR3 sequence (DNA): TGTGCCAGCAGGGGGACAGGGACCGCCTATGGCTACACCTTC. Translation gives CASRGTGTAYGYTF.

The chain uses TRBV9 and TRBJ2-5; 7 bases are shared with TRBD1. J was trimmed by 2 bases and V by 2 bases; bases with no gene match: 3. This CDR3 has 14 amino acids. Per the germline V gene, CDR1 is SGDLS and CDR2 is YYNGEE. The CDR3, as DNA: TGTGCCAGCAGCGTGACAGGGTGGCAAGAGACCCAGTACTTC. As protein: CASSVTGWQETQYF.

This clone was observed a single time. This rearrangement joins TRBV7-2 to TRBJ2-3, with 11 bases fitting TRBD2. Germline CDR1 is SGHTA and CDR2 is FQGNSA. The CDR3 contains 16 residues. V was pared by 5 bases and J by 5 bases, with 9 bases of the junction left unmatched. The DNA for the CDR3 is TGTGCCAGCAGCCTACGGACTAGCGGGTCCGGAGATACGCAGTATTTT. It is translated as CASSLRTSGSGDTQYF.

The rearrangement joins TRBV10-3 to TRBJ2-3; no clear D. Germline V gives CDR1 ENHRY, CDR2 SYGVKD. The CDR3 is 16 residues long. V was pared by 0 bases and J by 5 bases, with 15 bases between. The CDR3 DNA reads TGTGCCATCAGTGAGTCGTTGACCAATGTCGGAGATACGCAGTATTTT. Translating gives CAISESLTNVGDTQYF.

This chain joins TRBV27 and TRBJ2-7; 7 bases agree with TRBD2. Germline values: CDR1 MNHEY, CDR2 SMNVEV (reference sequence). The ends lost 4 bases at V and 0 bases at J; junction bases unmatched: 6. The CDR3 contains 15 residues. The CDR3 spells CASSYGGGSSYEQYF. The CDR3 DNA reads TGTGCCAGCAGTTATGGGGGAGGGAGCTCCTACGAGCAGTACTTC.

The chain joins TRBV9 to TRBJ1-1; D may be TRBD1 (6 bases). V lost 3 bases, J lost 1 base, and 10 bases lay in between. Germline CDR1 reads SGDLS; CDR2 reads YYNGEE. The length of the CDR3 is 14 residues. The CDR3 loop reads CASSGGATNTEAFF. The CDR3 bases are TGTGCCAGCAGCGGGGGGGCTACGAACACTGAAGCTTTCTTT.

The V gene is TRBV7-2, the J gene TRBJ2-3; D call uncertain. Trimming cost V 4 bases and J 2 bases, with 16 bases left between them. This CDR3 spans 16 amino acids. CDR1 is SGHTA, CDR2 FQGNSA, per germline. The CDR3 sequence is CASSSWNVRITDTQYF. The CDR3 DNA is TGTGCCAGCAGCTCCTGGAACGTTAGAATCACAGATACGCAGTATTTT.

CDR3 nucleotides: TGTGCCAGCAGAGGGTCCCCTGACAGGGATGGCTACACCTTC. It yields the protein CASRGSPDRDGYTF. This chain connects TRBV25-1 to TRBJ1-2; the match to TRBD1 covers 7 bases. Losses at the gene ends were 6 bases for V and 6 bases for J; bases not matched to a gene: 10. CDR1 and CDR2 from the germline V gene are MGHDK and SYGVNS. The CDR3 is made up of 14 amino acids.

This chain links TRBV6-5 with TRBJ1-2, with D possibly matching TRBD1 (6 bases). Germline lookup yields CDR1 MNHEY and CDR2 SVGAGI. The V end lost 5 bases, the J end lost 5 bases, and 9 bases lay between the germline ends. This CDR3 has 12 amino acids. In nucleotides, the CDR3 is TGTGCCAGCAGTATGGACAGATATGGCTACACCTTC. Its translation: CASSMDRYGYTF.

The chain couples TRBV18 to TRBJ1-6; 8 nucleotides line up with TRBD1. CDR1 and CDR2 from the germline V gene are KGHSH and LQKENI. The CDR3 loop spans 15 amino acids. Germline trimming cut 6 bases from V and 6 bases from J; bases unmatched to any gene: 7. The CDR3 DNA reads TGTGCCAGCTCGCTTGGACAGGGCTTTAATTCACCCCTCCACTTT. It encodes CASSLGQGFNSPLHF.

The gene calls are TRBV30 and TRBJ2-2; maybe TRBD1 (7 bases). The CDR3 runs 15 residues. In germline, CDR1 is GTSNPN, CDR2 SVGIG (reference sequence). The ends were cut back, 3 bases at V and 4 bases at J, with 15 bases in the middle. The CDR3 loop reads CAWSSGGRVTGELFF. CDR3 DNA: TGTGCCTGGAGCTCAGGGGGGCGAGTCACCGGGGAGCTGTTTTTT. Supplemented by reference TRBV30 and TRBJ2-2, the full variable domain reads SQTIHQWPATLVQPVGSPLSLECTVEGTSNPNLYWYRQAAGRGLQLLFYSVGIGQISSEVPQNLSASRPQDRQFILSSKKLLLSDSGFYLCAWSSGGRVTGELFFGEGSRLTVL.

The chain employs TRBV4-2 and TRBJ1-2, with D hard to call. CDR3 length: 14 residues. Trimming shortened V by 0 bases and J by 6 bases, and 11 bases separated the two germline ends. Germline values: CDR1 LGHNA, CDR2 YNFKEQ. The CDR3: CASSQEGTRDGYTF. For the CDR3, the DNA is TGTGCCAGCAGCCAAGAAGGTACAAGAGATGGCTACACCTTC.

The V call is TRBV27, the J call TRBJ2-7; the match to TRBD1 covers 9 bases. This CDR3 contains 15 residues. The V gene's germline CDR1 is MNHEY and CDR2 SMNVEV (reference sequence). The junction had 8 bases not matched to a gene; V was cut back by 5 bases and J by 3 bases. CDR3: CASSKWDRAVYEQYF. CDR3 DNA sequence: TGTGCCAGCAGTAAATGGGACAGGGCAGTCTACGAGCAGTACTTC.

The V call is TRBV3-1 (or the pseudogene TRBV3-2), the J call TRBJ2-6; no clear D. This CDR3 spans 15 amino acids. Germline V gene sequence: CDR1 LGHDT, CDR2 YNNKEL (reference sequence). V lost 4 bases and J 0 bases, leaving 7 bases between the germline ends. CDR3 in amino acids: CASSPQFSGANVLTF. The CDR3, as DNA: TGTGCCAGCAGCCCTCAGTTCTCTGGGGCCAACGTCCTGACTTTC.

The chain is built from TRBV6-5 and TRBJ1-2; D gene uncertain. The V gene's germline CDR1 is MNHEY and CDR2 SVGAGI. The CDR3 spans 15 residues. V was pared by 2 bases and J by 4 bases, with 14 bases between. Here the CDR3 DNA reads TGTGCCAGCAGTTACCGGGGTCATGGAGGCTATGGCTACACCTTC. This encodes CASSYRGHGGYGYTF.

The chain couples TRBV19 to TRBJ1-2; 8 bases line up with TRBD1. CDR3 length equals 13 residues. The V segment lost 5 bases and the J segment 6 bases; nucleotides outside the gene matches: 5. Germline lookup yields CDR1 LNHDA and CDR2 SQIVND (reference sequence). The chain's CDR3 is CASSPDRANGYTF. CDR3 coding DNA: TGTGCCAGTAGTCCGGACAGGGCCAATGGCTACACCTTC.

This chain uses TRBV30 with TRBJ2-7, with D uncertain. Germline loops: CDR1 GTSNPN, CDR2 SVGIG (reference sequence). With 2 bases removed from V and 6 bases from J, the gap between germline ends came to 14 bases. The CDR3 totals 13 residues. DNA of the CDR3: TGTGCCTGGAGTCGAGGTGACCTCGGCGAGCAGTACTTC. Encoded protein: CAWSRGDLGEQYF.

A single count supports this clone. The chain couples TRBV7-2 to TRBJ1-3; 7 positions match TRBD1. V dropped 5 bases and J dropped 9; count of bases not matched to a gene: 10. This CDR3 contains 14 residues. Germline-derived CDR1 and CDR2 are SGHTA and FQGNSA. In nucleotides, the CDR3 is TGTGCCAGCAGCCTTGGTGGACAGGAACTCACCATATATTTT. This translates into CASSLGGQELTIYF. Drawing the rest from reference TRBV7-2 and TRBJ1-3, the complete variable domain is GAGVSQSPSNKVTEKGKDVELRCDPISGHTALYWYRQSLGQGLEFLIYFQGNSAPDKSGLPSDRFSAERTGGSVSTLTIQRTQQEDSAVYLCASSLGGQELTIYFGEGSWLTVV.

The chain uses TRBV7-8 and TRBJ1-1; D is possibly TRBD1 (5 bases). The germline V gene encodes CDR1 SGHVS and CDR2 FQNEAQ. The length of the CDR3 is 13 residues. The V gene lost 5 bases and the J gene lost 6 bases, with 13 bases spanning the gap. CDR3 coding DNA: TGTGCCAGCAGCGCGCAGCCAGGGTCTGAAGCTTTCTTT. This codes for CASSAQPGSEAFF.

The J gene is TRBJ2-5, the V gene TRBV30, with TRBD2 as a possible D gene (7 bases). Trimming removed 3 bases at V and 5 bases at J, with 13 bases between. The CDR3 is 13 residues long. CDR1 GTSNPN and CDR2 SVGIG come from the germline V gene (reference sequence). The CDR3, as DNA: TGTGCCTGGAGGAGGGGGGGAATGGAGACCCAGTACTTC. The encoded protein is CAWRRGGMETQYF.

The chain employs TRBV13 and TRBJ2-5; the D is unclear. Trimming pared 1 base from V and 1 base from J, leaving 10 bases between. The CDR3 loop spans 15 amino acids. The germline V gene has CDR1 PRHDT and CDR2 FYEKMQ (reference sequence). CDR3 sequence: CASSLAGSSQETQYF. The CDR3 DNA reads as TGTGCCAGCAGCTTAGCTGGTAGCTCCCAAGAGACCCAGTACTTC.